The T cell receptor (beta chain) under discussion was sequenced for a study of blood T cell repertoires in COVID-19. Study details: Acute and convalescent COVID-19 samples came from the United States, Italy and Spain. PBMCs, B-cell-depleted T cells, or T cells were the source of the cDNA or gDNA that made up the material.

This clone turned up a few times. Trimming shortened V by 4 bases and J by 8 bases, and 24 bases separated the two germline ends. The V gene's germline CDR1 is SGHRS and CDR2 YFSETQ. CDR3 length equals 16 residues. Original analysis: The authors estimated nucleated cell counts from reference gene primer amplification. The assay was immunoSEQ multiplex PCR, and TCRdb's table has in-frame clones only and misses some. V, J and clone size reflect that table, while D and trimming were determined from the DNA. The repertoire holds over 85,000 clones, with about 88% as singletons. The receptor's source is a man in his fifties with active or convalescent COVID-19. Sequenced sample: peripheral blood. The chain joins TRBV5-1 to TRBJ1-2; unclear D gene. CDR3 sequence reads: CASSLSLTSRFQGYTF. In DNA, the CDR3 is TGCGCCAGCAGCCTATCTCTTACGTCGAGGTTTCAGGGCTACACCTTC.